The 27 T cell receptor beta chains reported below all come from one sample, sequenced in a study of T cells in Graves' hyperthyroidism and ophthalmopathy. RNA transcripts provided the source from which TCR beta CDR3 regions were amplified. The HTBI primer set served for first-round RT-PCR of the TCR CDR3. TCRdb used MiXCR to reprocess the multiplex PCR reads, holding one entry per CDR3 protein. The data contain fewer than 900,000 distinct CDR3 sequences, about 19% of them singletons. Material for sequencing was blood. The source of these receptors is a woman aged 45-65 years with Graves' hyperthyroidism that later progressed to Graves' ophthalmopathy.

This clonotype was seen at least ten times. The V and J genes are TRBV12-3 or TRBV12-4 and TRBJ2-1; no definite D call. This CDR3 comprises 14 residues. V was pared by 2 bases and J by 2 bases, with 7 bases between. The CDR3 spells CASSLSPAYNEQFF. In DNA form, the CDR3 reads TGTGCCAGCAGTTTATCACCAGCCTACAATGAGCAGTTCTTC.

This clonotype was recorded a few times. The chain links TRBV6-5 to TRBJ1-1; D remains ambiguous. V lost 2 bases, J lost 1 base, and 8 bases lay in between. The CDR3 loop spans 14 amino acids. In germline, CDR1 is MNHEY, CDR2 SVGAGI. The CDR3 DNA reads TGTGCCAGCAGTTACCCTCTCGAGAACACTGAAGCTTTCTTT. It specifies CASSYPLENTEAFF.

This chain joins TRBV7-9 and TRBJ1-5; D remains ambiguous. The V end was cut by 7 bases, the J end by 3 bases, with 4 bases between. Per the germline V gene, CDR1 is SEHNR and CDR2 is FQNEAQ (reference sequence). The CDR3 has 11 residues. CDR3 nucleotides: TGTGCCAGCATCCCCAATCAGCCCCAGCATTTT. It codes for CASIPNQPQHF.

The gene calls are TRBV3-1 and TRBJ2-5; no firm D call. The CDR3 has 13 residues. Trimming pared 4 bases from V and 7 bases from J, leaving 13 bases between. Germline V gene sequence: CDR1 LGHDT, CDR2 YNNKEL (reference sequence). This CDR3 is CASSRALKGTQYF. CDR3 sequence (DNA): TGTGCCAGCAGCCGCGCCCTAAAGGGGACCCAGTACTTC.

The chain is built from TRBV7-2 and TRBJ2-7; the D is unclear. The CDR3 spans 14 residues. V gave up 5 bases and J gave up 3 bases, with 14 bases separating them. CDR1 is SGHTA and CDR2 is FQGNSA in the germline V gene. The CDR3, as DNA: TGTGCCAGCAGCACCTCGGACGGGTACTACGAGCAGTACTTC. Its protein product is CASSTSDGYYEQYF.

This clonotype was detected a few times. DNA of the CDR3: TGTGCCAGCAGCCCCCTTCCGGGATCGGGGCATGGCTACACCTTC. Amino acids: CASSPLPGSGHGYTF. The genes are TRBV7-9 and TRBJ1-2; D is perhaps TRBD1 (5 bases). The CDR3 consists of 15 residues. CDR1 is SEHNR and CDR2 is FQNEAQ in the germline V gene (reference sequence). V lost 5 bases, J lost 6 bases, and 19 bases lay in between.

This clonotype was found many times. This chain connects TRBV2 to TRBJ1-1; D remains ambiguous. The germline CDR1 and CDR2 sequences are SNHLY and FYNNEI. This CDR3 has 15 amino acids. Between the trimmed V and J ends, which lost 3 bases and 0 bases, there was a span of 11 bases. The chain's CDR3 is CASSDVGQMNTEAFF. DNA of the CDR3: TGTGCCAGCAGTGATGTTGGGCAGATGAACACTGAAGCTTTCTTT.

The chain is built from TRBV29-1 and TRBJ1-4, with 9 nucleotides matching TRBD1. This CDR3 contains 14 residues. V lost 5 bases to trimming and J lost 8 bases; unmatched junction nucleotides: 9. Germline loops: CDR1 SQVTM, CDR2 ANQGSEA. CDR3 in amino acids: CSVTGTGYGEKLFF. The DNA of the CDR3 is TGCAGCGTTACCGGGACAGGGTATGGCGAAAAACTGTTTTTT.

This clonotype was counted many times. The J gene is TRBJ2-7, the V gene TRBV6-5; TRBD2 might be the D (6 bases). Germline values: CDR1 MNHEY, CDR2 SVGAGI. Deletions cut 0 bases from V and 0 bases from J, with 6 bases between. There are 14 residues in the CDR3. The DNA for the CDR3 is TGTGCCAGCAGTTACTCGGGGGGCTCCTACGAGCAGTACTTC. This encodes CASSYSGGSYEQYF.

The rearrangement joins TRBV3-1 to TRBJ1-1, with unresolved D. In germline, CDR1 is LGHDT, CDR2 YNNKEL (reference sequence). The CDR3 loop spans 14 amino acids. The V end lost 5 bases, the J end lost 3 bases, and 13 bases lay between the germline ends. Written as DNA, the CDR3 is TGTGCCAGCAGCGAAGCGGGAGGTTACACTGAAGCTTTCTTT. It encodes CASSEAGGYTEAFF. Looking up the rest from reference TRBV3-1 and TRBJ1-1 gives the full variable domain: DTAVSQTPKYLVTQMGNDKSIKCEQNLGHDTMYWYKQDSKKFLKIMFSYNNKELIINETVPNRFSPKSPDKAHLNLHINSLELGDSAVYFCASSEAGGYTEAFFGQGTRLTVV.

The gene calls are TRBV20-1 and TRBJ2-7, with 8 nucleotides matching TRBD1. The J segment lost 6 bases and the V segment lost 4 bases, leaving 8 bases of the junction unmatched. CDR3 length equals 13 residues. Germline values: CDR1 DFQATT, CDR2 SNEGSKA (reference sequence). The CDR3 sequence: CSAKSGGRGEQYF. CDR3 bases: TGCAGTGCTAAATCAGGGGGCCGGGGCGAGCAGTACTTC.

This clonotype showed up just a few times. The V call is TRBV24-1, the J call TRBJ1-5; D call uncertain. V was clipped by 8 bases and J by 9 bases, with 7 bases between them. The CDR3 spans 10 residues. Germline lookup yields CDR1 KGHDR and CDR2 SFDVKD. As DNA, the CDR3 is TGTGCCACCACGGTAGGGCCCCAGCATTTT. The encoded protein is CATTVGPQHF.

In its sample, this clonotype was seen many times. This chain uses TRBV30 with TRBJ1-1; D gene uncertain. Trimming left V 0 bases short and J 0 bases short, with 5 bases between. The length of the CDR3 is 13 residues. CDR1 GTSNPN and CDR2 SVGIG come from the germline V gene (reference sequence). The DNA for the CDR3 is TGTGCCTGGAGTGTTATGGTGAACACTGAAGCTTTCTTT. Its protein product is CAWSVMVNTEAFF.

About this clonotype itself: With a much larger clone just one base away, this may be a read error. The chain employs TRBV19 and TRBJ1-2; possible D gene TRBD1, 5 bases. The length of the CDR3 is 15 residues. V was cut by 5 bases and J by 3 bases, with 16 bases left in between. Germline V gives CDR1 LNHDA, CDR2 SQIVND (reference sequence). The CDR3 sequence is CASSASGDGDYGYTF. As DNA, the CDR3 is TGTGCCAGTAGTGCGTCCGGGGACGGGGACTATGGCTACACCTTC.

Comments on this clonotype: At one end, the junction sequence differs from germline, possibly due to a read error. This chain links TRBV20-1 with TRBJ1-2; TRBD1 is a possible D gene (6 bases). The CDR3 runs 12 residues. Germline-derived CDR1 and CDR2 are DFQATT and SNEGSKA (reference sequence). Here the CDR3 DNA reads TGCAGTGCCAGAGGGGGAGTCGACGGCTACACCTTC. Encoded protein: CSARGGVDGYTF.

This clonotype was counted many times. The chain uses TRBV18 and TRBJ1-5; 8 bases are a match to TRBD1. Germline CDR1 is KGHSH and CDR2 is LQKENI. Losses at the gene ends were 6 bases for V and 9 bases for J; bases not matched to a gene: 13. The CDR3 extends over 15 amino acids. CDR3 in amino acids: CASSRGGQASPPQHF. For the CDR3, the DNA is TGTGCCAGCTCTAGGGGGGGACAGGCATCTCCGCCCCAGCATTTT.

This clonotype occurred a few times. The chain carries TRBV15 and TRBJ1-2; 9 bases line up with TRBD1. The CDR3 length is 16 residues. Looked up from germline, CDR1 is LNHNV and CDR2 is YYDKDF (reference sequence). V gave up 0 bases and J gave up 2 bases; unmatched junction bases: 4. For the CDR3, the DNA is TGTGCCACCAGCAGAGAGGGAGGGACAGGGAACTATGGCTACACCTTC. Encoded protein: CATSREGGTGNYGYTF.

The rearrangement links TRBV6-1 to TRBJ1-1; D is possibly TRBD1 (5 bases). The V and J ends lost 5 bases and 10 bases respectively, with 20 bases between them. CDR3 length: 14 amino acids. Germline CDR1 reads MNHNS; CDR2 reads SASEGT. CDR3 coding DNA: TGTGCCAGCAGTAAGGGCTTCTGGGGGGAGAGAGCTTTCTTT. Protein: CASSKGFWGERAFF.

This clonotype was seen only a few times. V gene TRBV5-1 combines with J gene TRBJ2-5; maybe TRBD2 (5 bases). Deletions cut 0 bases from V and 2 bases from J, with 8 bases between. Germline assignment: CDR1 SGHRS and CDR2 YFSETQ. This CDR3 comprises 14 residues. CDR3 bases: TGCGCCAGCAGCTTGGTGCAGCGGCAAGAGACCCAGTACTTC. It yields the protein CASSLVQRQETQYF.

This clonotype has just a few counts. The V gene is TRBV6-1, the J gene TRBJ2-1; possible D gene TRBD1, 5 bases. In germline, CDR1 is MNHNS, CDR2 SASEGT. Trimming removed 5 bases from V and 3 bases from J, with 11 bases in between. This CDR3 is 14 amino acids long. CDR3 amino acids: CASSQRQNYNEQFF. The CDR3 DNA reads TGTGCCAGCAGTCAACGACAGAACTACAATGAGCAGTTCTTC.

This clonotype was observed at least ten times. The chain recombines TRBV3-1 with TRBJ1-1, with D perhaps TRBD1 (5 bases). The germline gives CDR1 LGHDT, CDR2 YNNKEL (reference sequence). V dropped 0 bases and J dropped 4 bases, with 12 bases sitting between them. The CDR3 runs 15 residues. CDR3 in amino acids: CASSQDRSQGTEAFF. The CDR3 DNA sequence: TGTGCCAGCAGCCAAGACAGGAGCCAGGGCACTGAAGCTTTCTTT.

This clonotype was seen ten or more times. V is TRBV3-1 and J is TRBJ1-5; 7 nucleotides align to TRBD1. V shed 1 base, J shed 4 bases, and the junction held 4 bases outside the gene matches. The length of the CDR3 is 15 residues. Germline CDR1 LGHDT, CDR2 YNNKEL (reference sequence). The CDR3 DNA reads as TGTGCCAGCAGCCAAGGCAGACAGGGAAATCAGCCCCAGCATTTT. Translated: CASSQGRQGNQPQHF.

The gene calls are TRBV7-6 and TRBJ2-5, with D perhaps assigned TRBD1 or TRBD2 (6 bases each). Germline CDR1 SGHVS, CDR2 FNYEAQ. Trimming removed 2 bases at V and 5 bases at J, with 15 bases between. CDR3 length: 15 residues. CDR3 nucleotide sequence: TGTGCCAGCAGCTTATCAGGCCGAGGGGGGGAGACCCAGTACTTC. It encodes CASSLSGRGGETQYF.

The chain has TRBV30 and TRBJ1-3; possibly TRBD1 for D (5 bases). CDR3 length equals 15 residues. Germline CDR1 and CDR2: GTSNPN and SVGIG (reference sequence). The V end was cut by 2 bases, the J end by 0 bases, with 11 bases between. CDR3 sequence (DNA): TGTGCCTGGAGTCAGGGCTACAGCTCTGGAAACACCATATATTTT. This codes for CAWSQGYSSGNTIYF.

This chain connects TRBV5-4 to TRBJ2-3; D is undetermined. CDR1 and CDR2 (germline): SGHNT, YYREEE (reference sequence). V lost 5 bases and J lost 4, with 8 bases in between. The CDR3 has 12 amino acids. The CDR3 reads CASSRAPDTQYF. CDR3 in DNA: TGTGCCAGCAGTAGGGCTCCAGATACGCAGTATTTT.

The sample holds many counts of this clonotype. This rearrangement joins TRBV20-1 to TRBJ2-7, with TRBD2 matching 8 bases. Germline lookup yields CDR1 DFQATT and CDR2 SNEGSKA (reference sequence). The CDR3 has 14 amino acids. The junction had 4 bases not matched to a gene; V was cut back by 1 base and J by 2 bases. The CDR3 region is CSARVVAGTYEQYF. For the CDR3, the DNA is TGCAGTGCTAGAGTAGTAGCGGGAACCTACGAGCAGTACTTC.

This clonotype was recorded a few times. The CDR3 protein is CASGLVPAAGGEQFF. The DNA of the CDR3 is TGTGCTAGTGGTTTGGTACCTGCGGCGGGGGGTGAGCAGTTCTTC. The V call is TRBV12-5, the J call TRBJ2-1, with TRBD2 matching over 8 bases. The CDR3 runs 15 residues. CDR1 is LGHNT, CDR2 FRNRAP, per germline. V lost 0 bases to trimming and J lost 9 bases; unmatched junction nucleotides: 7.